A single sample gave rise to the 11 T cell receptor beta chains below, sequenced in a study of T cells in Graves' hyperthyroidism and ophthalmopathy. Using RNA transcripts as the source, TCR beta CDR3 regions were amplified. HTBI primers were the set used in a first-round RT-PCR of the TCR CDR3. TCRdb re-derived calls from the multiplex PCR reads in MiXCR, one entry per CDR3 protein. The data show 500,000 to 600,000 distinct CDR3 sequences, around 43% seen once. Sequenced material: peripheral blood or thyroid tissue (not recorded which). These receptors originate from an adult woman with Graves' disease, either hyperthyroidism or ophthalmopathy (not recorded which).

In this sample, this clonotype turned up once. The rearrangement uses TRBV10-3 and TRBJ2-2; D is unclear. This CDR3 has 16 residues. V lost 6 bases and J 0 bases, leaving 14 bases between the germline ends. Germline V gene sequence: CDR1 ENHRY, CDR2 SYGVKD. CDR3 loop: CAIRNPKGSNTGELFF. The CDR3 coding sequence is TGTGCCATCAGAAACCCTAAGGGATCGAACACCGGGGAGCTGTTTTTT.

Turning to this clonotype: A read error is possible here, since a much larger clone lies one base away. The V call is TRBV28, the J call TRBJ2-2; TRBD2 agrees at 9 bases. Per the germline V gene, CDR1 is MDHEN and CDR2 is SYDVKM. The CDR3 is made up of 15 amino acids. The CDR3 reads CASTTASGNTGELLF. DNA for the CDR3: TGTGCCAGCACGACGGCTAGCGGGAACACCGGGGAGCTGCTTTTT.

This chain joins TRBV24-1 and TRBJ2-7; D may match TRBD1 or TRBD2 (5 bases each). The germline CDR1 and CDR2 sequences are KGHDR and SFDVKD. This CDR3 is built from 14 residues. V was shortened by 3 bases and J by 6 bases, with 14 bases between the two germline ends. CDR3 protein: CATSDGHSAGEQYF. CDR3 nucleotide sequence: TGTGCCACCAGTGATGGACATTCGGCGGGCGAGCAGTACTTC.

There are many counts of this clonotype. V gene TRBV6-4 combines with J gene TRBJ2-6; D is undetermined. V lost 4 bases to trimming and J lost 0 bases, with 7 bases between them. Germline V lookup: CDR1 MRHNA, CDR2 SNTAGT. The CDR3 extends over 15 amino acids. CDR3 protein: CASSGVDSGANVLTF. The DNA of the CDR3 is TGTGCCAGCAGTGGAGTAGACTCTGGGGCCAACGTCCTGACTTTC.

The sample holds one count of this clonotype. The chain is built from TRBV7-2 and TRBJ2-7; 8 bases map to TRBD2. CDR3 length: 15 residues. Trimming removed 6 bases from V and 2 bases from J; junction bases left unmatched: 9. The germline V gene encodes CDR1 SGHTA and CDR2 FQGNSA. CDR3 loop: CASRLYSGGTYEQYF. For the CDR3, the DNA is TGTGCCAGCAGATTATACAGCGGGGGTACCTACGAGCAGTACTTC.

The table lists this clonotype with a few counts. The V gene is TRBV4-2, the J gene TRBJ1-2, with D possibly TRBD1 on 6 matching bases. V lost 0 bases, J lost 4 bases, and 15 bases lay in between. The V gene's germline CDR1 is LGHNA and CDR2 YNFKEQ. The CDR3 sequence is 16 residues long. CDR3: CASSQEKGRGFYGYTF. CDR3 coding DNA: TGTGCCAGCAGCCAAGAAAAGGGGAGGGGGTTCTATGGCTACACCTTC.

CDR3 sequence (DNA): TGTGCCAGCTCACCCGTACAGGGATCCTACGAGCAGTACTTC. This translates into CASSPVQGSYEQYF. The gene calls are TRBV18 and TRBJ2-7, with D possibly TRBD1 on 6 matching bases. The germline V gene encodes CDR1 KGHSH and CDR2 LQKENI. The CDR3 totals 14 residues. The V end was cut by 3 bases, the J end by 1 base, with 10 bases between.

V usage is TRBV6-5 and J usage is TRBJ1-2; 10 nucleotides align to TRBD1. The germline V gene has CDR1 MNHEY and CDR2 SVGAGI. V gave up 0 bases and J gave up 8 bases; unmatched junction bases: 3. The CDR3 runs 14 residues. The CDR3 spells CASSYSGTGVGYTF. The DNA for the CDR3 is TGTGCCAGCAGTTACTCGGGGACAGGGGTCGGCTACACCTTC.

The chain joins TRBV7-9 to TRBJ2-7; possibly TRBD1 for D (5 bases). V was cut by 5 bases and J by 7 bases, with 12 bases left in between. CDR3 length equals 12 residues. Germline V gives CDR1 SEHNR, CDR2 FQNEAQ (reference sequence). The chain's CDR3 is CASSLSGSEQYF. DNA for the CDR3: TGTGCCAGCAGCCTTTCAGGGTCGGAGCAGTACTTC. The entire variable domain, with the rest obtained from reference TRBV7-9 and TRBJ2-7, is as follows: DTGVSQNPRHKITKRGQNVTFRCDPISEHNRLYWYRQTLGQGPEFLTYFQNEAQLEKSRLLSDRFSAERPKGSFSTLEIQRTEQGDSAMYLCASSLSGSEQYFGPGTRLTVT.

This clonotype was seen at least ten times. The chain links TRBV19 to TRBJ2-7, with D possibly TRBD1 on 6 matching bases. The V gene lost 4 bases and the J gene lost 5 bases, with 12 bases spanning the gap. The germline V gene encodes CDR1 LNHDA and CDR2 SQIVND (reference sequence). The CDR3 contains 13 residues. The CDR3 sequence is CASSRWTADEQYF. In DNA form, the CDR3 reads TGTGCCAGTAGTAGGTGGACAGCGGACGAGCAGTACTTC.

The chain uses TRBV10-3 and TRBJ2-2; D unclear. In germline, CDR1 is ENHRY, CDR2 SYGVKD. This CDR3 is 12 amino acids long. V was clipped by 11 bases and J by 7 bases, with 14 bases between them. CDR3 sequence reads: CALKTESGELFF. CDR3 nucleotides: TGTGCCCTAAAAACAGAAAGCGGGGAGCTGTTTTTT.